This T cell receptor beta chain was recovered during a study of shared clonotypes between healthy human individuals. Profiling relied on immunoSEQ multiplex PCR, and the TCRdb table lists in-frame clones only, not all of them. The sample includes millions of clones, approximately 94% of them seen just once. CDR3 length: 14 amino acids. V was cut by 1 base and J by 5 bases, with 9 bases left in between. Germline V gives CDR1 MDHEN, CDR2 SYDVKM. Terminally differentiated effector memory CD45RA+ cells were left out of the naive CD8 fraction, which was CD45RO-negative and positively selected for CCR7. The sequencing sample was made of naive CD8+ T cells from PBMCs. V and J are TRBV28 and TRBJ1-5; tentatively, D is TRBD1 (6 bases). The clonotype originates from a young man in good health. Some clones in this sample may be carry-over from other donors' samples. CDR3 in DNA: TGTGCCAGCAGTTTATATGGGACACATCAGCCCCAGCATTTT. Its protein is CASSLYGTHQPQHF. Full variable domain (missing parts from reference TRBV28 and TRBJ1-5): DVKVTQSSRYLVKRTGEKVFLECVQDMDHENMFWYRQDPGLGLRLIYFSYDVKMKEKGDIPEGYSVSREKKERFSLILESASTNQTSMYLCASSLYGTHQPQHFGDGTRLSIL.